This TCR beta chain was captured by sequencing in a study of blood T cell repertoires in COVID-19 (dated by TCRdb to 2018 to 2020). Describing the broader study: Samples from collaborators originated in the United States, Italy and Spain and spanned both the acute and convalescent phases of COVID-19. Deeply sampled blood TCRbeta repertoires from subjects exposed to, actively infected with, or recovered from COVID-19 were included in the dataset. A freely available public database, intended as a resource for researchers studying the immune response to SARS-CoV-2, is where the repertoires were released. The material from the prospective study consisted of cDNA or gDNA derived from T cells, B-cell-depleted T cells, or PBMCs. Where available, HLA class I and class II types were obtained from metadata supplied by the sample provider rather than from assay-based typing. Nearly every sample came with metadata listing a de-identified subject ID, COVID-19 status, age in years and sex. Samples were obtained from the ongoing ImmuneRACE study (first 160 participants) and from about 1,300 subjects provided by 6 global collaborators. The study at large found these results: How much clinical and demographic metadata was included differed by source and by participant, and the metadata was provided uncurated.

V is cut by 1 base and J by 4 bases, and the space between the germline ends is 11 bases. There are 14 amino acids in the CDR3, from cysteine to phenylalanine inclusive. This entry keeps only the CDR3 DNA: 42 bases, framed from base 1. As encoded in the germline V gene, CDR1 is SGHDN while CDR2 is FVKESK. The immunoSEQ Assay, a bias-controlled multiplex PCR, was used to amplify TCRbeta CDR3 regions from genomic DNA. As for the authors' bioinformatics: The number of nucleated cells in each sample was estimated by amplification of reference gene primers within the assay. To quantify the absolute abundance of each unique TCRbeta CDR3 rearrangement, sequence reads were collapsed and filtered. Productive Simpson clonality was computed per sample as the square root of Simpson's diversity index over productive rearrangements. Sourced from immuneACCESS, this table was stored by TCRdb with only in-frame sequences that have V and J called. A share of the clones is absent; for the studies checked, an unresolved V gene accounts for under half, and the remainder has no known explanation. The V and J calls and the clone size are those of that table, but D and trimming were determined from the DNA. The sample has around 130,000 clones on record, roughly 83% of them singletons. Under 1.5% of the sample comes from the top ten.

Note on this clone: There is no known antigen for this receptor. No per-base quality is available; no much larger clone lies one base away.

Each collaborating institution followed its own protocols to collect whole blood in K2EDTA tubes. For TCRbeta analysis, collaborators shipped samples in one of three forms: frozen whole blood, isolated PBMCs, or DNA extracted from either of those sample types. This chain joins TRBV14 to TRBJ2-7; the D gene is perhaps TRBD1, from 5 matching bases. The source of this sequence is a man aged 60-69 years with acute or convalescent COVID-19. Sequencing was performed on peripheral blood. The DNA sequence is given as TGTGCCAGCAGCCAAGCCTCAGGGTCATACGAGCAGTACTTC. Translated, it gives CASSQASGSYEQYF.